This TCR beta chain was retrieved from a study of blood T cell repertoires in COVID-19 (dated by TCRdb to 2018 to 2020). Background for the entire study: Samples from collaborators originated in the United States, Italy and Spain and spanned both the acute and convalescent phases of COVID-19. The material from the prospective study consisted of cDNA or gDNA derived from T cells, B-cell-depleted T cells, or PBMCs. Subjects who had been exposed to COVID-19, were actively infected with it, or had recovered from it provided the deeply sampled blood TCRbeta repertoires that made up the dataset. The repertoires were released in a freely available public database intended as a resource for research on the immune response to SARS-CoV-2. Samples came from the ongoing ImmuneRACE study (first 160 participants) plus 1,254 subjects from 6 global collaborators. A de-identified subject ID, COVID-19 status, age in years and sex were almost always included in the sample metadata. Where available, HLA class I and class II types were taken from metadata supplied by the sample provider and were not determined by assay-based typing. Study-wide findings and limitations: The quantity of clinical and demographic metadata differed by source and by participant and was supplied without curation.

One collaborating source in Seattle enrolled patients while the patients were actively infected and followed the patients over time throughout the course of disease. Whole blood was collected in K2EDTA tubes by collaborating institutions according to the institutions' own protocols. For TCRbeta analysis, collaborators shipped samples as frozen whole blood, isolated PBMCs, or DNA extracted from either of those sample types. TCRbeta CDR3 regions were amplified from genomic DNA using the immunoSEQ Assay, a bias-controlled multiplex PCR. The original pipeline was this. Nucleated cell counts per sample were estimated from amplification of reference gene primers within the assay. Sequence reads were collapsed and filtered to measure the absolute abundance of every unique TCRbeta CDR3 rearrangement. Productive Simpson clonality was computed per sample as the square root of Simpson's diversity index over productive rearrangements. TCRdb took over this immuneACCESS table, retaining in-frame rearrangements with V and J assigned. Such tables are incomplete; in checked studies, under half of the missing clones stem from an unresolved V gene, and the remainder is unexplained. V, J and clone size reflect that table, while D and trimming were determined from the DNA. Here the sample has 400,000 or so clones; about 91% occur a single time. Of the sample, 1.5% to 1.7% is held by the ten largest clones.

Concerning this clone itself: Its antigen is unknown. No base-level quality is on record; no much larger clone is a single base apart.

From a lookup of the germline V gene, CDR1 and CDR2 are SGHDT and YYEEEE. From cysteine to phenylalanine, the CDR3 is 15 amino acids long. Of all the DNA, just the CDR3 is kept, 45 bases in frame from base 1. V was cut back by 2 bases and J by 0 bases, leaving a gap of 11 bases between them. Sequenced material: peripheral blood. The rearranged segments are TRBV5-6 and TRBJ1-2; the D segment cannot be called with confidence. The receptor's source is a middle-aged woman with COVID-19, enrolled during active disease. The CDR3 reads as follows: CASSFEGGSNYGYTF. The DNA reads TGTGCCAGCAGCTTTGAGGGCGGATCTAACTATGGCTACACCTTC.